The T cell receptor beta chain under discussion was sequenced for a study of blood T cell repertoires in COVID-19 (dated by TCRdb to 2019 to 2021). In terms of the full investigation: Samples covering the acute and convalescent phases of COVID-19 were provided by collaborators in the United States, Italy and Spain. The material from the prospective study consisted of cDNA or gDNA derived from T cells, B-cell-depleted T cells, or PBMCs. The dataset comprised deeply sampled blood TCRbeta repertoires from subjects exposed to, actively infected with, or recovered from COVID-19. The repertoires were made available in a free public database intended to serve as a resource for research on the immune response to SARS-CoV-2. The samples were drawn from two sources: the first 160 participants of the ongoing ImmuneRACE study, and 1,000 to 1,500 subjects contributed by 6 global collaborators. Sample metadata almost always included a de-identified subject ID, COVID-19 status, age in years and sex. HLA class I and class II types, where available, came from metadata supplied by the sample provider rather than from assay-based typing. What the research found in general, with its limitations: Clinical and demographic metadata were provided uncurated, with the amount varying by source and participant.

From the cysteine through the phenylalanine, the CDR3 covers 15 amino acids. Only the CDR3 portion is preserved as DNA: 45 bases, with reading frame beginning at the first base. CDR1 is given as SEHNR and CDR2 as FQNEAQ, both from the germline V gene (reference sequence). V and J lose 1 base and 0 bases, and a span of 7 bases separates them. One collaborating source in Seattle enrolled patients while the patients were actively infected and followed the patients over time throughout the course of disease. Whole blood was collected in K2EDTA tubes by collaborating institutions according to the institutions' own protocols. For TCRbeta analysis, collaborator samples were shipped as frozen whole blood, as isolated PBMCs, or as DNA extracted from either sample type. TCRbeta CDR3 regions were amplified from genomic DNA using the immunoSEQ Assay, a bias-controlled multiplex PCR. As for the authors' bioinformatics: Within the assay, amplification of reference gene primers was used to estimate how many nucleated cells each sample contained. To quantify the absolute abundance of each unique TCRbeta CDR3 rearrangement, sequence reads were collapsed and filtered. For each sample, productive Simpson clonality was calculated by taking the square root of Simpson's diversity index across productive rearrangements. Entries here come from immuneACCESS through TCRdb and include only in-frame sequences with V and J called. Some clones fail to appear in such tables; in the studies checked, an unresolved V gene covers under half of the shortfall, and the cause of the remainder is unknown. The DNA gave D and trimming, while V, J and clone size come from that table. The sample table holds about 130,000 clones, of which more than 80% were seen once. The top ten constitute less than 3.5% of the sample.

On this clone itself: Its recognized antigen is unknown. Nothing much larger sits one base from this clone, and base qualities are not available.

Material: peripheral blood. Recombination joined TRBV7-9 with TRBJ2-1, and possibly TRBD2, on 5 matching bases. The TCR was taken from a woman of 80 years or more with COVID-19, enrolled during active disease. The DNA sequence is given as TGTGCCAGCAGCTTAGATGGAGGCTCCTACAATGAGCAGTTCTTC. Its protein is CASSLDGGSYNEQFF.